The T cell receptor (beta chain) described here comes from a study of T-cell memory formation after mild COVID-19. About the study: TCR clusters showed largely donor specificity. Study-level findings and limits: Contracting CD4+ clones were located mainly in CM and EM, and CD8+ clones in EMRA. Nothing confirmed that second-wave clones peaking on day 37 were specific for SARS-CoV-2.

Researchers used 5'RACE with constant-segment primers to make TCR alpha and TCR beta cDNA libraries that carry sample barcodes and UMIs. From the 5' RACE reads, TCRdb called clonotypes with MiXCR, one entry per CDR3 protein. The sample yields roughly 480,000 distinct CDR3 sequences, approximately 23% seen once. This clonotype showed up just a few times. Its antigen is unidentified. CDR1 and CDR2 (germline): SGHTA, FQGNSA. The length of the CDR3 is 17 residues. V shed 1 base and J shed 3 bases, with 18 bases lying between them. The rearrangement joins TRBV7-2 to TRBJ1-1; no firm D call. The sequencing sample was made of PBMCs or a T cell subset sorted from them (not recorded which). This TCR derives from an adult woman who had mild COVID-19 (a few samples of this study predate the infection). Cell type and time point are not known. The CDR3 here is CASSLVGVRRGHTEAFF. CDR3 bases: TGTGCCAGCAGCTTAGTTGGAGTACGTCGCGGGCACACTGAAGCTTTCTTT.